The entry below gives a single TCR beta chain sequence along with its context. The target antigen is unknown. The CDR3 is 13 residues long. V dropped 5 bases and J dropped 8 bases, with 15 bases sitting between them. Germline V gene sequence: CDR1 SEHNR, CDR2 FQNEAQ (reference sequence). These data come from a study of cytomegalovirus exposure and HLA in healthy donors. As for the study in general: Roughly 80 million unique TCRs from HLA-typed donors made up an early data release. Study-wide results and limits: Rarity marked most TCR sequences, yet some public TCRs occurred in many donors. Most TCR beta V segments were productive about 90% or about 30% of the time in an earlier analysis. One cluster of highly shared sequence variants probably arose as a sequencing artifact.

This PCR relied on a set of 60 Vbeta primers and 13 Jbeta primers. Assay used: immunoSEQ multiplex PCR; TCRdb lists only in-frame clones, some missing. The table lists 150,000 or so clones, over 65% of them singletons. This receptor was obtained from a man between 40 and 49 years old in good health and CMV-seropositive. V is TRBV7-9 and J is TRBJ1-2; D may be TRBD1 (6 bases). The source material was PBMCs. CDR3 protein: CASSGTIPRGYTF. DNA for the CDR3: TGTGCCAGCAGCGGGACAATTCCGAGGGGCTACACCTTC.